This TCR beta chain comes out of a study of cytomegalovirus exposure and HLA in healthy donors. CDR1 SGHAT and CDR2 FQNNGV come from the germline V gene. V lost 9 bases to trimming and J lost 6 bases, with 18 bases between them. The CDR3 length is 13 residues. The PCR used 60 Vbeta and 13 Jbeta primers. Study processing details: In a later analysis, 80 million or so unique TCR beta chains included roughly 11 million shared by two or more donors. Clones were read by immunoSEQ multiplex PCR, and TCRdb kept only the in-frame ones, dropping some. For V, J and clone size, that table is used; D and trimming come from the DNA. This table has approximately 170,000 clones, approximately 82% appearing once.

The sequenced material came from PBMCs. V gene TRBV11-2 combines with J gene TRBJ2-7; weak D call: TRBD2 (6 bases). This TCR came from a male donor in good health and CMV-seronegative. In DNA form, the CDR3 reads TGTGCCAGTACGACTAGTGTGGGGCGCGAGCAGTACTTC. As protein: CASTTSVGREQYF.